This TCR beta chain came from a study of Ad26.COV2.S vaccination and SARS-CoV-2 variants. For this clone: As yet, its antigen is unknown.

Germline trimming cut 7 bases from V and 8 bases from J; bases unmatched to any gene: 4. Germline CDR1 and CDR2: GTSNPN and SVGIG (reference sequence). The CDR3 is 13 residues long. Whole-study results and caveats: Vaccine recipients and placebo recipients showed similar non-spike TCR breadth. The TCR-based breadth and depth measures might underestimate overall T cell responses. Reportedly, after vaccination the spike-specific CD8+ and CD4+ T cell responses displayed substantial breadth.

The repertoire was sequenced with immunoSEQ multiplex PCR; TCRdb's copy has only in-frame clones and lacks some. Of some 7,000 clones in the sample, about four fifths were seen once. The sample in question was peripheral blood, obtained after recovery from COVID-19. This TCR was sampled from a human donor who had recovered from COVID-19. The V call is TRBV30, the J call TRBJ2-4; 14 bases align to TRBD2. Here the CDR3 DNA reads TGTGCCTTAGGACTAGCGGGAGGCGACATTCAGTACTTC. Protein product: CALGLAGGDIQYF.